This is a list of T cell receptor beta chains from one sample in a study of PD-L1 blockade in urothelial cancer. Libraries were prepared by immunoSEQ multiplex PCR; TCRdb keeps only in-frame clonotypes and omits some of them. This sample yields under 100,000 clones, of which nearly 90% are seen a single time; 1.5% to 2% belongs to the top ten. The input for sequencing was PBMCs, taken around atezolizumab (anti-PD-L1) treatment. These receptors were obtained from a man aged 60-69 years with urothelial cancer. CDR3s include the opening cysteine and the closing phenylalanine or tryptophan. The D gene is left open where the match is weak. Only part of the rows carry a size: once, few, many, or a class if the clone is expanded.

D,J,size,V,CDR3,DNA
TRBD2,TRBJ2-1,-,TRBV19,CASSMASGSNEQFF,TGTGCCAGTAGCATGGCTAGCGGGAGTAATGAGCAGTTCTTC
TRBD1,TRBJ2-7,-,TRBV9,CASSATDRGSYEQYF,TGTGCCAGCAGCGCGACCGACAGGGGCTCCTACGAGCAGTACTTC
-,TRBJ2-3,-,TRBV5-1,CASSQAGSFTDTQYF,TGCGCCAGCAGTCAAGCGGGCTCCTTCACAGATACGCAGTATTTT
-,TRBJ2-1,-,TRBV5-5,CASSFDYGEQFF,TGTGCCAGCAGCTTCGACTACGGTGAGCAGTTCTTC
-,TRBJ2-1,few,TRBV11-2,CASSPVNRRGRYEQFF,TGTGCCAGCAGCCCCGTTAACAGGAGAGGTCGCTATGAGCAGTTCTTC
TRBD1,TRBJ1-4,-,TRBV28,CASARGQGSTNEKLFF,TGTGCCAGCGCCCGGGGACAGGGATCTACTAATGAAAAACTGTTTTTT
-,TRBJ1-2,-,TRBV15,CATSHVDSVYGYTF,TGTGCCACCAGCCATGTGGACAGTGTTTATGGCTACACCTTC
TRBD2,TRBJ2-1,once,TRBV7-2,CASSSQAIAGFDEQFF,TGTGCCAGCAGCTCCCAGGCGATAGCGGGATTTGATGAGCAGTTCTTC
TRBD2,TRBJ2-5,once,TRBV4-1,CASSQDLAGGMGTQYF,TGCGCCAGCAGCCAAGATCTAGCGGGGGGAATGGGGACCCAGTACTTC
TRBD1,TRBJ1-1,-,TRBV28,CASSPGQGYTEAFF,TGTGCCAGCAGCCCCGGACAGGGTTACACTGAAGCTTTCTTT
-,TRBJ2-3,-,TRBV27,CASSFSSTHTQYF,TGTGCCAGCAGTTTTTCTAGCACCCATACGCAGTATTTT
-,TRBJ2-1,-,TRBV7-2,CASSLGAGLSDEQFF,TGTGCCAGCAGCTTAGGGGCGGGGTTAAGCGATGAGCAGTTCTTC
TRBD1,TRBJ1-2,-,TRBV27,CASSAGTGPVYGYTF,TGTGCCAGCAGTGCGGGGACAGGGCCAGTCTATGGCTACACCTTC
-,TRBJ2-3,-,TRBV29-1,CSAGGRMAGASTDTQYF,TGCAGCGCCGGCGGCAGGATGGCTGGGGCTAGCACAGATACGCAGTATTTT
-,TRBJ2-1,-,TRBV7-8,CASSLAGDAYNEQFF,TGTGCCAGCAGCTTAGCAGGGGATGCCTACAATGAGCAGTTCTTC
-,TRBJ2-2,once,TRBV7-2,CASSLSDAAGNTGELFF,TGTGCCAGCAGCTTATCCGACGCGGCGGGGAACACCGGGGAGCTGTTTTTT
-,TRBJ1-2,few,TRBV6-6,CASTLGSSYGYTF,TGTGCCAGCACCCTAGGGAGTAGCTATGGCTACACCTTC
TRBD1,TRBJ2-3,-,TRBV9,CASSVEQGLDTQYF,TGTGCCAGCAGCGTAGAACAGGGGTTAGATACGCAGTATTTT
TRBD2,TRBJ2-4,-,TRBV5-6,CASSIRGGRDIQYF,TGTGCCAGCAGCATACGGGGGGGCAGGGACATTCAGTACTTC
-,TRBJ1-2,-,TRBV6-1,CASSAGGGVENGYTF,TGTGCCAGCAGTGCCGGCGGAGGGGTGGAGAATGGCTACACCTTC
-,TRBJ2-5,-,TRBV5-4,CASSFPTTGQETQYF,TGTGCCAGCAGCTTTCCCACGACAGGCCAAGAGACCCAGTACTTC
-,TRBJ2-7,-,TRBV11-2,CASSSAPGQYEQYF,TGTGCCAGCAGCTCTGCCCCGGGACAATACGAGCAGTACTTC
-,TRBJ1-1,-,TRBV25-1,CASRQANTEAFF,TGTGCCAGCAGACAGGCGAACACTGAAGCTTTCTTT
-,TRBJ2-5,-,TRBV7-8,CASSLGQKETQYF,TGTGCCAGCAGCTTAGGGCAAAAAGAGACCCAGTACTTC
TRBD2,TRBJ2-7,-,TRBV6-5,CASSWTSGRPFEQYF,TGTGCCAGCAGCTGGACTAGCGGGAGACCCTTCGAGCAGTACTTC
-,TRBJ2-5,-,TRBV28,CASSRFQETQYF,TGTGCCAGCAGCAGGTTCCAAGAGACCCAGTACTTC
-,TRBJ1-4,-,TRBV7-4,CASSGRRFF,TGTGCCAGCAGCGGCCGCCGGTTTTTT
TRBD2,TRBJ2-7,-,TRBV6-1,CATRVGLAGIYEQYF,TGTGCCACCCGGGTAGGCCTAGCGGGAATTTACGAGCAGTACTTC
-,TRBJ2-7,-,TRBV27,CASASGTYEQYF,TGTGCCAGCGCGAGCGGTACCTACGAGCAGTACTTC
-,TRBJ1-2,-,TRBV28,CASGTPNYGYTF,TGTGCCAGCGGGACACCTAACTATGGCTACACCTTC
-,TRBJ1-5,once,TRBV7-3,CASRYAMGGFQPQHF,TGTGCCAGCAGATACGCCATGGGCGGGTTTCAGCCCCAGCATTTT
TRBD1,TRBJ2-2,-,TRBV4-1,CASSQPGTGVDTGELFF,TGCGCCAGCAGCCAACCCGGGACAGGGGTAGATACCGGGGAGCTGTTTTTT
-,TRBJ2-2,-,TRBV16,CASSQSGPRELFF,TGTGCCAGCAGCCAATCGGGCCCCCGGGAGCTGTTTTTT
TRBD2,TRBJ2-3,-,TRBV28,CASSFGSGRSDTQYF,TGTGCCAGCAGTTTCGGTAGCGGGAGGTCTGATACGCAGTATTTT
-,TRBJ2-5,-,TRBV4-1,CASSQDGMAGGETQYF,TGCGCCAGCAGCCAAGACGGTATGGCGGGTGGGGAGACCCAGTACTTC
-,TRBJ2-4,-,TRBV4-1,CASSQPTERLAKNIQYF,TGCGCCAGCAGCCAGCCGACAGAACGGCTAGCCAAAAACATTCAGTACTTC
-,TRBJ1-6,-,TRBV30,CAWVTAEGSPLHF,TGTGCCTGGGTGACTGCAGAGGGCTCACCCCTCCACTTT
-,TRBJ1-2,-,TRBV7-2,CASSLRSGQGNGYTF,TGTGCCAGCAGCTTAAGGTCTGGGCAGGGCAATGGCTACACCTTC
TRBD2,TRBJ2-3,-,TRBV28,CASSLIGAAGEADTQYF,TGTGCCAGCAGTTTAATAGGGGCGGCGGGGGAGGCAGATACGCAGTATTTT
-,TRBJ2-7,-,TRBV9,CASSVGQPAYEQYF,TGTGCCAGCAGCGTAGGACAGCCCGCCTACGAGCAGTACTTC
-,TRBJ1-3,-,TRBV25-1,CASSGERQESSGNTIYF,TGTGCCAGCAGTGGGGAAAGACAGGAAAGCTCTGGAAACACCATATATTTT